The clone carrying this T cell receptor (beta chain) was counted at least ten times. The data are from a study of CD8 T cells in ankylosing spondylitis. V lost 2 bases to trimming and J lost 5 bases; unmatched junction nucleotides: 3. There are 14 residues in the CDR3. Germline V lookup: CDR1 DFQATT, CDR2 SNEGSKA (reference sequence). A quantitative 5'-RACE method, one with molecular barcodes, was used to make TCR beta libraries. TCRdb analysed the 5' RACE reads with MiXCR anew, one entry per CDR3 protein. This sample has 250,000 to 400,000 distinct CDR3 sequences; 9.5% to 13% occur once, and the top ten carry roughly 9%.

V is TRBV20-1 and J is TRBJ1-6, with 7 bases aligning to TRBD1. Sequenced material: blood, either unsorted or a sorted T cell fraction (not recorded which). This TCR derives from a female donor with ankylosing spondylitis or in good health (not recorded which). The CDR3: CSARRDRDNSPLHF. The CDR3 DNA reads TGCAGTGCTAGACGAGACAGGGATAATTCACCCCTCCACTTT.